This entry lists 29 T cell receptor beta chains sequenced from one sample in a study of CD8 T cell repertoires and HIV-1 epitope variants. Clones were read by immunoSEQ multiplex PCR, and TCRdb kept only the in-frame ones, dropping some. The sample contains roughly 5,000 clones, over 60% of which appear only once. Their antigen targets remain unknown. Material for sequencing was cultured CD8+ T cells derived from PBMCs. These receptors were obtained from a male donor with HIV.

The V and J genes are TRBV19 and TRBJ1-1; no clear D gene. Germline values: CDR1 LNHDA, CDR2 SQIVND (reference sequence). Between the trimmed V and J ends, which lost 10 bases and 5 bases, there was a span of 23 bases. The length of the CDR3 is 15 residues. The CDR3 DNA follows: TGTGCCACTTCGGGAAGTACGACGTCCGATACTGAAGCTTTCTTT. Its translation: CATSGSTTSDTEAFF.

Comment on this clone: Other nucleotide sequences from this sample produce the same CDR3. The J gene is TRBJ2-1, the V gene TRBV28, with TRBD1 matching over 9 bases. This CDR3 is built from 15 residues. Germline V gene data show CDR1 as MDHEN and CDR2 as SYDVKM. Unmatched junction bases numbered 10, after V lost 5 bases and J lost 8 bases. The DNA for the CDR3 is TGTGCCAGCAGTGCCACAGGGGGCGACTCATATGAGCAGTTCTTC. This translates into CASSATGGDSYEQFF.

V is TRBV5-1 and J is TRBJ2-1; TRBD1 aligns across 8 bases. CDR3 length: 13 residues. V gave up 4 bases and J gave up 10 bases; unmatched junction bases: 7. Germline CDR1 is SGHRS and CDR2 is YFSETQ. DNA of the CDR3: TGCGCCAGCAGCCGTGGGACAGGTAACGAGCAGTTCTTC. It encodes CASSRGTGNEQFF.

This chain joins TRBV27 and TRBJ2-2; D is ambiguous. The germline CDR1 and CDR2 sequences are MNHEY and SMNVEV (reference sequence). The V end lost 6 bases, the J end lost 5 bases, and 7 bases lay between the germline ends. The CDR3 length is 12 residues. Written as DNA, the CDR3 is TGTGCCAGCAGGGTCGGGACCGGGGAGCTGTTTTTT. Translating gives CASRVGTGELFF.

The chain combines TRBV28 with TRBJ2-1, with 7 positions matching TRBD2. The V gene end was trimmed by 5 bases and the J gene end by 5 bases; junction bases not matched to a gene: 3. There are 13 residues in the CDR3. The germline gives CDR1 MDHEN, CDR2 SYDVKM. Written as DNA, the CDR3 is TGTGCCAGCAGTCCTACTAGCGACAATGAGCAGTTCTTC. Protein product: CASSPTSDNEQFF.

The chain joins TRBV6-6 to TRBJ2-3; a weak D match, TRBD2 (6 bases). This CDR3 has 16 residues. Germline V gene sequence: CDR1 MNHNY, CDR2 SVGAGI (reference sequence). Trimming removed 7 bases from V and 5 bases from J, with 22 bases in between. The CDR3 loop is CASTRIRGGIEDTQYF. The CDR3 region has the DNA TGTGCCAGCACCCGAATACGGGGAGGAATAGAAGATACGCAGTATTTT.

The table lists this clone with a few counts. A read error may account for a junction end that differs from germline. The V and J genes are TRBV5-4 and TRBJ1-2; D gene ambiguous. This CDR3 contains 16 residues. From germline, CDR1 is SGHNT and CDR2 YYREEE (reference sequence). The CDR3 is CASSQDPVELDYGYTF. CDR3 nucleotide sequence: TGCGCCAGCAGCCAAGATCCCGTCGAACTCGACTATGGCTACACCTTC.

As regards this clone: A junction boundary mismatches the germline segment, possibly from a read error. The genes are TRBV19 and TRBJ1-2; 9 bases fit TRBD1. The CDR3 is made up of 20 amino acids. CDR1 is LNHDA, CDR2 SQIVND, per germline (reference sequence). The CDR3, as DNA: TGTGCCAGTAGCATAGAACCGACAGGGGGAACCCCTACCCACTTATATGGCTACACCTTC. Protein: CASSIEPTGGTPTHLYGYTF.

This clone has a handful of counts. This chain links TRBV7-8 with TRBJ2-7, with 8 bases matching TRBD2. Germline trimming cut 6 bases from V and 5 bases from J; bases unmatched to any gene: 9. The CDR3 length is 14 residues. Germline CDR1 and CDR2: SGHVS and FQNEAQ. CDR3 nucleotides: TGTGCCAGCAGTATAAGCGGGAGCGGGGACGAGCAGTACTTC. Its translation: CASSISGSGDEQYF.

The chain has TRBV4-2 and TRBJ2-1; 10 nucleotides align to TRBD2. Trimming took 0 bases from V and 9 from J; bases not matched to a gene: 11. The CDR3 sequence is 17 residues long. The germline V gene encodes CDR1 LGHNA and CDR2 YNFKEQ. The CDR3 DNA follows: TGTGCCAGCAGCCAAGACTCAAGTACTAGCGGGATCAGTGAGCAGTTCTTC. Its translation: CASSQDSSTSGISEQFF.

This clone is labeled as medium-sized. V gene TRBV6-6 combines with J gene TRBJ2-7, with D perhaps TRBD1 or TRBD2 (5 bases each). V gave up 6 bases and J gave up 2 bases, with 14 bases separating them. Germline CDR1 and CDR2: MNHNY and SVGAGI (reference sequence). This CDR3 is 14 amino acids long. The CDR3 nucleotides read TGTGCCAGCAGCCCCGGGGCGATTACCTACGAGCAGTACTTC. This encodes CASSPGAITYEQYF.

The chain is built from TRBV7-3 and TRBJ2-3; D may be TRBD2 (6 bases). Germline V gene data show CDR1 as SGHTA and CDR2 as FQGTGA. This CDR3 has 15 residues. V lost 2 bases and J lost 2, with 11 bases in between. The CDR3 DNA reads as TGTGCCAGCAGCTTATTGGGACTCTACACAGATACGCAGTATTTT. This codes for CASSLLGLYTDTQYF.

The chain is built from TRBV7-9 and TRBJ1-4; D is unresolved. V gave up 8 bases and J gave up 8 bases, with 12 bases separating them. Germline V gene lookup returns CDR1 SEHNR and CDR2 FQNEAQ (reference sequence). The CDR3 consists of 12 residues. The CDR3 DNA follows: TGTGCCAGCCGGTCGTTTGGCGAAAAACTGTTTTTT. Its protein is CASRSFGEKLFF.

This clone turned up a few times. The genes are TRBV27 and TRBJ2-7, with unresolved D. From germline, CDR1 is MNHEY and CDR2 SMNVEV (reference sequence). This CDR3 has 13 residues. V dropped 2 bases and J dropped 0 bases, with 5 bases sitting between them. The DNA for the CDR3 is TGTGCCAGCAGTTTAGGGTTCTCCTACGAGCAGTACTTC. It encodes CASSLGFSYEQYF.

The chain carries TRBV5-1 and TRBJ2-4; weak D call: TRBD1 (6 bases). Germline V CDR1 and CDR2: SGHRS, YFSETQ. This CDR3 has 15 amino acids. Trimming left V 5 bases short and J 3 bases short, with 15 bases between. Here the CDR3 reads CASRAWVDSKNIQYF. CDR3 sequence (DNA): TGCGCCAGCAGAGCCTGGGTGGACAGCAAAAACATTCAGTACTTC.

The genes are TRBV7-2 and TRBJ1-1; 7 bases line up with TRBD1. Germline CDR1 is SGHTA and CDR2 is FQGNSA. This CDR3 has 15 residues. Trimming cost V 5 bases and J 4 bases; bases outside gene matches: 10. The CDR3 nucleotides are TGTGCCAGCAGCCCCATAGGGGGCGCGGGCACTGAAGCTTTCTTT. It translates to CASSPIGGAGTEAFF. Full variable domain (outside the CDR3, taken from reference TRBV7-2 and TRBJ1-1): GAGVSQSPSNKVTEKGKDVELRCDPISGHTALYWYRQSLGQGLEFLIYFQGNSAPDKSGLPSDRFSAERTGGSVSTLTIQRTQQEDSAVYLCASSPIGGAGTEAFFGQGTRLTVV.

In this sample, this clone turned up once. The V call is TRBV9, the J call TRBJ1-1; 10 bases map to TRBD1. The CDR3 totals 15 residues. With 3 bases clipped from V and 7 bases from J, the junction kept 9 bases outside the gene matches. Germline V CDR1 and CDR2: SGDLS, YYNGEE. This CDR3 is CASSERDRGHFEAFF. The CDR3 nucleotides are TGTGCCAGCAGCGAACGGGACAGGGGACATTTTGAAGCTTTCTTT.

The rearrangement joins TRBV5-1 to TRBJ1-1; TRBD1 matches at 9 bases. V lost 1 base and J lost 3; bases outside the gene matches: 1. The CDR3 totals 14 residues. Per the germline V gene, CDR1 is SGHRS and CDR2 is YFSETQ. The CDR3 here is CASSLTGGDTEAFF. DNA for the CDR3: TGCGCCAGCAGCTTGACAGGGGGCGACACTGAAGCTTTCTTT.

The rearrangement joins TRBV5-6 to TRBJ2-1, with a weak D call TRBD2 (6 bases). Trimming took 0 bases from V and 7 from J, leaving 14 bases between them. The CDR3 has 15 residues. CDR1 and CDR2 (germline): SGHDT, YYEEEE. CDR3 protein: CASSLAGGAGNEQFF. CDR3 in DNA: TGTGCCAGCAGCTTGGCTGGAGGGGCGGGGAATGAGCAGTTCTTC.

For the CDR3, the DNA is TGTGCCAGCAGCCTTCTGGACACCGCCTACAATGAGCAGTTCTTC. This encodes CASSLLDTAYNEQFF. V gene TRBV9 combines with J gene TRBJ2-1; TRBD1 might be the D (5 bases). Looked up from germline, CDR1 is SGDLS and CDR2 is YYNGEE. CDR3 length equals 15 residues. Trimming left V 4 bases short and J 2 bases short, with 13 bases between.

This chain uses TRBV5-4 with TRBJ2-3, with D perhaps TRBD2 (7 bases). Germline assignment: CDR1 SGHNT and CDR2 YYREEE (reference sequence). The CDR3 has 15 amino acids. V gave up 1 base and J gave up 4 bases, with 13 bases separating them. CDR3 in DNA: TGTGCCAGCAGCTTGTCGGCGGGGGCACCAGATACGCAGTATTTT. Translating it yields CASSLSAGAPDTQYF.

This chain links TRBV27 with TRBJ2-5; D remains unclear. The V end lost 0 bases, the J end lost 1 base, and 3 bases lay between the germline ends. The CDR3 loop spans 13 amino acids. CDR1 MNHEY and CDR2 SMNVEV come from the germline V gene (reference sequence). The CDR3 DNA reads as TGTGCCAGCAGTTTATCGAGCCAAGAGACCCAGTACTTC. This codes for CASSLSSQETQYF.

This clone showed up just a few times. This chain connects TRBV7-3 to TRBJ1-5; D gene uncertain. Trimming took off 1 base at V and 2 bases at J, with 12 bases between the two ends. CDR3 size: 16 residues. Germline values: CDR1 SGHTA, CDR2 FQGTGA. The CDR3 coding sequence is TGTGCCAGCAGCTTAAATGGAGGGTTGCGCAATCAGCCCCAGCATTTT. Its translation: CASSLNGGLRNQPQHF. The full variable domain, with the rest looked up from reference TRBV7-3 and TRBJ1-5, is GAGVSQTPSNKVTEKGKYVELRCDPISGHTALYWYRQSLGQGPEFLIYFQGTGAADDSGLPNDRFFAVRPEGSVSTLKIQRTERGDSAVYLCASSLNGGLRNQPQHFGDGTRLSIL.

The J gene is TRBJ2-3, the V gene TRBV4-1; 11 bases line up with TRBD2. The germline V gene encodes CDR1 MGHRA and CDR2 YSYEKL. The V segment lost 7 bases and the J segment 3 bases; nucleotides outside the gene matches: 18. This CDR3 region has 19 residues. The DNA of the CDR3 is TGCGCCAGCAAAGGTTTGAACACCGAAACTAGCGGGAGAACAGATACGCAGTATTTT. Translating it yields CASKGLNTETSGRTDTQYF.

The sample holds one count of this clone. J is TRBJ2-5 and V is TRBV7-8; TRBD2 agrees at 11 bases. The J call is uncertain, as TRBJ2-7 better fits the DNA end. CDR1 SGHVS and CDR2 FQNEAQ come from the germline V gene. This CDR3 comprises 14 residues. The CDR3 DNA reads TGTGCCAGCACCGTACTAGCGGGAGACTACGAGCAGTACTTC. Amino acids: CASTVLAGDYEQYF.

The V gene is TRBV11-2, the J gene TRBJ1-3; D perhaps matches TRBD1 (5 bases). Germline-derived CDR1 and CDR2 are SGHAT and FQNNGV. The CDR3 is 17 residues long. V was trimmed by 3 bases and J by 0 bases, leaving 15 bases between them. The CDR3: CASSFPSQGNSGNTIYF. In nucleotides, the CDR3 is TGTGCCAGCAGCTTCCCCTCGCAGGGTAACTCTGGAAACACCATATATTTT.

V usage is TRBV4-1 and J usage is TRBJ2-7; possible D gene TRBD1, 5 bases. The CDR3 is 15 residues long. Germline values: CDR1 MGHRA, CDR2 YSYEKL. Trimming removed 2 bases at V and 0 bases at J, with 11 bases between. This CDR3 reads CASSQQTGASYEQYF. CDR3 in DNA: TGCGCCAGCAGCCAACAGACTGGGGCCTCCTACGAGCAGTACTTC.

In its sample, this clone was seen once. The genes are TRBV2 and TRBJ2-2; TRBD2 matches 10 bases. The CDR3 sequence is 17 residues long. V shed 4 bases and J 3 bases; nucleotides not matched to a gene: 8. The germline V gene has CDR1 SNHLY and CDR2 FYNNEI. The CDR3 spells CASSVGAGGRDTGELFF. The CDR3 DNA follows: TGTGCCAGCAGTGTAGGAGCGGGGGGGCGAGACACCGGGGAGCTGTTTTTT.

The rearrangement joins TRBV29-1 to TRBJ1-1, with D perhaps matching TRBD1 (5 bases). V was pared by 4 bases and J by 4 bases, with 13 bases between. In germline, CDR1 is SQVTM, CDR2 ANQGSEA. The CDR3 loop spans 13 amino acids. The CDR3: CSVVGDGGTEAFF. For the CDR3, the DNA is TGCAGCGTTGTTGGGGACGGTGGCACTGAAGCTTTCTTT.